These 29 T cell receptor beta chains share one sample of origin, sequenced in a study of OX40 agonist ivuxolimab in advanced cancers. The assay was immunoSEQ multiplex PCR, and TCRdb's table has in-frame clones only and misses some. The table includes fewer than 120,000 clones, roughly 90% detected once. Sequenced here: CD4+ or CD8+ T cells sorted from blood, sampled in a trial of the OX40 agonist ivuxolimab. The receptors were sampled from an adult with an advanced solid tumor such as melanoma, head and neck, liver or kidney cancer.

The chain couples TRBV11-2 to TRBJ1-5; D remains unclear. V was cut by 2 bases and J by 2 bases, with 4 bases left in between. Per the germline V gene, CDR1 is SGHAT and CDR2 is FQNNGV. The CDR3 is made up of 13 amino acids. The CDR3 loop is CASSLQGNQPQHF. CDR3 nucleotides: TGTGCCAGCAGCTTACAGGGCAATCAGCCCCAGCATTTT.

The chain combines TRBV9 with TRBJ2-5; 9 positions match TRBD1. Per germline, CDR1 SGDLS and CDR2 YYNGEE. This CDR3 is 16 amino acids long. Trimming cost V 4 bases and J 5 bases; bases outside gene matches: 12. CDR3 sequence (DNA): TGTGCCAGCAGCTTTTCTCCGGGACAGGGAGAGGAGACCCAGTACTTC. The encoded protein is CASSFSPGQGEETQYF.

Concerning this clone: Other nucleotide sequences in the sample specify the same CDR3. CDR3 loop: CASRRDRGEGYTF. CDR3 nucleotides: TGTGCCAGCAGGAGAGACAGGGGCGAAGGCTACACCTTC. The rearrangement uses TRBV2 and TRBJ1-2, with TRBD1 matching 8 bases. V lost 6 bases and J lost 8; bases outside the gene matches: 8. In germline, CDR1 is SNHLY, CDR2 FYNNEI. The CDR3 is made up of 13 amino acids.

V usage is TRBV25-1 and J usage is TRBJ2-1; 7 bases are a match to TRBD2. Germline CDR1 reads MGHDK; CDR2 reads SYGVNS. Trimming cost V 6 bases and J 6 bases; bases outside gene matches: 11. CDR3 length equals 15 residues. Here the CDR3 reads CASRQPGLPTNEQFF. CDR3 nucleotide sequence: TGTGCCAGCAGGCAACCGGGACTACCGACCAATGAGCAGTTCTTC.

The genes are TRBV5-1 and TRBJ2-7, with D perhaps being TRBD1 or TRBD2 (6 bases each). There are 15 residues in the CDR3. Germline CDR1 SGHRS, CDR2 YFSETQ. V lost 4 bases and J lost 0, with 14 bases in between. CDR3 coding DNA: TGCGCCAGCAGCGGGGGGCAGGCGAGCTCCTACGAGCAGTACTTC. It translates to CASSGGQASSYEQYF.

CDR3 sequence (DNA): TGTGCCAGCAGCCTCCCGGGAGGGCCGAATGACAATGAGCAGTTCTTC. Translated: CASSLPGGPNDNEQFF. This chain links TRBV5-6 with TRBJ2-1; 8 positions match TRBD2. V shed 4 bases and J 5 bases; nucleotides not matched to a gene: 11. The CDR3 sequence is 16 residues long. Germline V lookup: CDR1 SGHDT, CDR2 YYEEEE.

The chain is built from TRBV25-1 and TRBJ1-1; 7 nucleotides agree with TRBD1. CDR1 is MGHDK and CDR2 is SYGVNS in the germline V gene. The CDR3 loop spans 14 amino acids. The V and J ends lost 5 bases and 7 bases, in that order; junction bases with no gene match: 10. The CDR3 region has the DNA TGTGCCAGCAGTTTTTGGGGCGGGACAGATGAAGCTTTCTTT. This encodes CASSFWGGTDEAFF.

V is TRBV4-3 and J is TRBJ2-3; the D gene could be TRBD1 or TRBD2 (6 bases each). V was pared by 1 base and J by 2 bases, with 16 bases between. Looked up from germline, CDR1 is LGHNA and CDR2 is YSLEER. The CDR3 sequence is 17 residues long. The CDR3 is CASSQALADSSTDTQYF. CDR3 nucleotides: TGCGCCAGCAGCCAAGCTTTAGCGGACAGTTCCACAGATACGCAGTATTTT.

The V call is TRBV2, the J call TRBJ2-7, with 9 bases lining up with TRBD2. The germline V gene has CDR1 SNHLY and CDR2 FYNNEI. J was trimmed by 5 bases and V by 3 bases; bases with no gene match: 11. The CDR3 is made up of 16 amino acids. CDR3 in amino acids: CASSDWRGGRKNEQYF. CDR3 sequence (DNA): TGTGCCAGCAGTGATTGGCGGGGGGGCCGCAAAAACGAGCAGTACTTC.

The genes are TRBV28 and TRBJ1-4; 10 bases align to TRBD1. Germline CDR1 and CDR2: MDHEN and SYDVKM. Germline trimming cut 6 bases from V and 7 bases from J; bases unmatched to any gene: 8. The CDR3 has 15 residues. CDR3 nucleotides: TGTGCCAGCAGCCTAAGGACAGGGGGGCGTGAAAAACTGTTTTTT. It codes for CASSLRTGGREKLFF. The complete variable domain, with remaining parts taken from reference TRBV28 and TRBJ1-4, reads DVKVTQSSRYLVKRTGEKVFLECVQDMDHENMFWYRQDPGLGLRLIYFSYDVKMKEKGDIPEGYSVSREKKERFSLILESASTNQTSMYLCASSLRTGGREKLFFGSGTQLSVL.

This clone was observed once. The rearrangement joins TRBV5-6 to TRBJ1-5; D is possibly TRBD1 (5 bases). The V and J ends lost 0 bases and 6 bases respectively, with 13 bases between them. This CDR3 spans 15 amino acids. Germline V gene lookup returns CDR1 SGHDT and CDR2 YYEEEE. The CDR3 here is CASSLGKGRGQPQHF. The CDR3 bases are TGTGCCAGCAGCTTGGGTAAGGGGCGGGGTCAGCCCCAGCATTTT.

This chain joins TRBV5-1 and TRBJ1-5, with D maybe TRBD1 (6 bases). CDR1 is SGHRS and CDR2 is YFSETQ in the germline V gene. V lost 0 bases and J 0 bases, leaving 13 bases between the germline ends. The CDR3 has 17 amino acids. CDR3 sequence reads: CASSLEGGPYSNQPQHF. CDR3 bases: TGCGCCAGCAGCTTGGAGGGGGGGCCATATAGCAATCAGCCCCAGCATTTT.

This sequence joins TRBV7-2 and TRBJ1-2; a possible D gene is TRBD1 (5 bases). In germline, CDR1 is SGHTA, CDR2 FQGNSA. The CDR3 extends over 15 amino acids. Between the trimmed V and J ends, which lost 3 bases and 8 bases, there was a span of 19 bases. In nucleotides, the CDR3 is TGTGCCAGCAGCTTTTATCCGGGGGAAGTGGACGGCTACACCTTC. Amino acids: CASSFYPGEVDGYTF.

CDR3 sequence reads: CASGGGQTYEQYF. For the CDR3, the DNA is TGTGCCAGCGGGGGGGGACAGACCTACGAGCAGTACTTC. The chain couples TRBV2 to TRBJ2-7; D may correspond to TRBD1 or TRBD2 (7 bases each). This CDR3 spans 13 amino acids. Germline-derived CDR1 and CDR2 are SNHLY and FYNNEI. Between the trimmed V and J ends, which lost 8 bases and 2 bases, there was a span of 13 bases.

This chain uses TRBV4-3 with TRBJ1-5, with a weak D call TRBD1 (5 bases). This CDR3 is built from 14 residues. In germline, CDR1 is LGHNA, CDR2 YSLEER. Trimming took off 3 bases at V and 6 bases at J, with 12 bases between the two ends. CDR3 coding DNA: TGCGCCAGCAGCCATTCCGGGGGGGGTCAGCCCCAGCATTTT. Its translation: CASSHSGGGQPQHF.

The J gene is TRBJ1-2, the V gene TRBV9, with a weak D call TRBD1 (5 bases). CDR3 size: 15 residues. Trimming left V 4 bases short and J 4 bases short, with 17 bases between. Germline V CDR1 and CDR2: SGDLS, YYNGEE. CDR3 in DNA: TGTGCCAGCAGCCCGACTGCGACAGAAATCTATGGCTACACCTTC. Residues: CASSPTATEIYGYTF.

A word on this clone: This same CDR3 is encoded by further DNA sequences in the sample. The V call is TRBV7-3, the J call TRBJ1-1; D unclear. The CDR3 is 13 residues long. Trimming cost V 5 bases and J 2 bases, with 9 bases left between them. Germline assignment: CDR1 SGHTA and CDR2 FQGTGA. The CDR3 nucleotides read TGTGCCAGCAGCCCAGCAGTAAACACTGAAGCTTTCTTT. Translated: CASSPAVNTEAFF.

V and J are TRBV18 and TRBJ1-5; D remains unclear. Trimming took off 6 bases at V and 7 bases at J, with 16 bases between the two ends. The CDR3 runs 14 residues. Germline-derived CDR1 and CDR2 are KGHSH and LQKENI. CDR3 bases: TGTGCCAGCTCCCAGAGGAGGGTAGGGCAGCCCCAGCATTTT. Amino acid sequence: CASSQRRVGQPQHF.

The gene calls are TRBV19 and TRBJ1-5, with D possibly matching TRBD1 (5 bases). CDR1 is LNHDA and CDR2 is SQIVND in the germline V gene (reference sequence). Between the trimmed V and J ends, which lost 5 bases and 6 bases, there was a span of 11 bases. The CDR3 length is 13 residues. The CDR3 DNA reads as TGTGCCAGTAGTCGGGGGGGTAGTCAGCCCCAGCATTTT. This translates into CASSRGGSQPQHF.

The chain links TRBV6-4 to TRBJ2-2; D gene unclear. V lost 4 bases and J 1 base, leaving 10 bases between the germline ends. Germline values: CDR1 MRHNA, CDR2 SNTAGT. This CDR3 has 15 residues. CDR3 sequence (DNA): TGTGCCAGCAGTGTTTCTGGGGTGAACACCGGGGAGCTGTTTTTT. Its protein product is CASSVSGVNTGELFF.

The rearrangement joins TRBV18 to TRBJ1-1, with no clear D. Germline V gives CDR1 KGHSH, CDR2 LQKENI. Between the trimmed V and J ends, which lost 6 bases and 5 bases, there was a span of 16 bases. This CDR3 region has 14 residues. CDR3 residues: CASSSRAVRTEAFF. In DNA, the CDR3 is TGTGCCAGCTCTTCCCGGGCCGTGAGGACTGAAGCTTTCTTT.

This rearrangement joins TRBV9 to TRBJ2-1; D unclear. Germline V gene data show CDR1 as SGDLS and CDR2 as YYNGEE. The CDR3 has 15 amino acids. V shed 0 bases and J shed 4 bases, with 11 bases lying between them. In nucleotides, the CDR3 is TGTGCCAGCAGCGTAGGGGATTACCCTTACAATGAGCAGTTCTTC. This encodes CASSVGDYPYNEQFF.

CDR3 sequence: CASHSGSYNSPLHF. CDR3 in DNA: TGTGCCTCACACTCAGGATCCTATAATTCACCCCTCCACTTT. The chain recombines TRBV30 with TRBJ1-6; no definite D call. CDR1 and CDR2 from the germline V gene are GTSNPN and SVGIG (reference sequence). V was shortened by 7 bases and J by 1 base, with 11 bases between the two germline ends. The length of the CDR3 is 14 residues.

This CDR3 reads CASSEGGRTTEAFF. CDR3 coding DNA: TGTGCCAGCAGTGAAGGCGGGCGGACCACTGAAGCTTTCTTT. The chain joins TRBV6-1 to TRBJ1-1; D remains ambiguous. Looked up from germline, CDR1 is MNHNS and CDR2 is SASEGT. The CDR3 has 14 amino acids. Trimming left V 1 base short and J 4 bases short, with 10 bases between.

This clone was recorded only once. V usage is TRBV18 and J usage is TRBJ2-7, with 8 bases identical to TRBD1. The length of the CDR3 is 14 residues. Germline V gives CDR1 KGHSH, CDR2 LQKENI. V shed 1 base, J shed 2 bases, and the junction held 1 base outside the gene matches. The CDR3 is CASSPLDRAYEQYF. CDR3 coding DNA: TGTGCCAGCTCACCACTGGACAGGGCCTACGAGCAGTACTTC. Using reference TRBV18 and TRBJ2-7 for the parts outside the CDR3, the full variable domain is NAGVMQNPRHLVRRRGQEARLRCSPMKGHSHVYWYRQLPEEGLKFMVYLQKENIIDESGMPKERFSAEFPKEGPSILRIQQVVRGDSAAYFCASSPLDRAYEQYFGPGTRLTVT.

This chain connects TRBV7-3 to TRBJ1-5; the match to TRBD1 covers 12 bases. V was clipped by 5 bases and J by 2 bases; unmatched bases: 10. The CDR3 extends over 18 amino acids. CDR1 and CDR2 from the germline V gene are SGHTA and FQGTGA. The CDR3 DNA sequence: TGTGCCAGCAGCATAGGGACAGGGGGCGCGGTAGGCAATCAGCCCCAGCATTTT. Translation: CASSIGTGGAVGNQPQHF.

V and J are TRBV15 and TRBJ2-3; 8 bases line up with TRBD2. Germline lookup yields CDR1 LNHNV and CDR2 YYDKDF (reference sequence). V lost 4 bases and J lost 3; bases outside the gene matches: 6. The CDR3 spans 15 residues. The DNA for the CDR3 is TGTGCCACCAGCACTAGCGGGTCCCGAACAGATACGCAGTATTTT. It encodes CATSTSGSRTDTQYF.

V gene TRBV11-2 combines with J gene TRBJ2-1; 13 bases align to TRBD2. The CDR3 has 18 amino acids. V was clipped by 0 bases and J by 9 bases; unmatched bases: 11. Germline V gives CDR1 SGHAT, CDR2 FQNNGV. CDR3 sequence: CASSLDYGTSGTPGEQFF. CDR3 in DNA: TGTGCCAGCAGCTTAGATTACGGGACTAGCGGGACCCCGGGTGAGCAGTTCTTC.

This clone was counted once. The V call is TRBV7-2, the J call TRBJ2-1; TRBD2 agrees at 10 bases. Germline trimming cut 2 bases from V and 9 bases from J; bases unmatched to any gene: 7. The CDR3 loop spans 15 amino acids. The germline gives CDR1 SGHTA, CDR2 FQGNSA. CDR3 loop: CASSLFKREGTEQFF. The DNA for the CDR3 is TGTGCCAGCAGCTTATTTAAGCGGGAGGGGACTGAGCAGTTCTTC.